Only a few counts were recorded for the clone carrying this T cell receptor beta chain. Its matching antigen is unknown. The isolated RNA, all of it, was reverse transcribed, so expressed TCRB transcripts were what got sequenced. TCRdb's copy holds only in-frame clones and misses some; the assay was immunoSEQ multiplex PCR. The repertoire includes fewer than 550,000 clones, roughly 11% of them detected once, and about 0.042% sits in the top ten. The V gene's germline CDR1 is LNHNV and CDR2 YYDKDF (reference sequence). The CDR3 extends over 14 amino acids. J lost 7 bases, V lost 5 bases, and 7 bases had no gene match. The data stem from a study of beta chain features in type 1 diabetes. Across the whole study: The examined sorted cells totaled approximately 110 million across samples. The study, taken as a whole, reports: Among patients, naive, central memory and Treg TCRB repertoires appeared more similar than among healthy donors. Patients with Type 1 diabetes showed moderately but significantly shorter TCRB CDR3s in all four CD4+ subsets.

The chain recombines TRBV15 with TRBJ1-4; TRBD1 aligns across 7 bases. Specimen: naive CD4+ T cells from blood. The clonotype comes from a woman younger than 30 in good health. CDR3 amino acids: CATSGGQVSEKLFF. In DNA form, the CDR3 reads TGTGCCACCAGCGGCGGACAGGTGTCTGAAAAACTGTTTTTT.